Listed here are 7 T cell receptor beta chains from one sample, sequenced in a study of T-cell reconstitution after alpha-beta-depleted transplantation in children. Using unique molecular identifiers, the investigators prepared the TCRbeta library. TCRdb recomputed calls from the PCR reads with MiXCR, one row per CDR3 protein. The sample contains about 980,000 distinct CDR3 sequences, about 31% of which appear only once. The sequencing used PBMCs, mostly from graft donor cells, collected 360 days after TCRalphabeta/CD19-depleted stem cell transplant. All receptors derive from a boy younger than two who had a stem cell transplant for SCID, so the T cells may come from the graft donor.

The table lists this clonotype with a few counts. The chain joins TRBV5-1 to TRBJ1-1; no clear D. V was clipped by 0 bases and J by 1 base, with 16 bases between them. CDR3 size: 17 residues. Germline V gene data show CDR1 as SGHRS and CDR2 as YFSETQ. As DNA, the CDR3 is TGCGCCAGCAGCTTGGTGAGTAGGGAGATTGGGAACACTGAAGCTTTCTTT. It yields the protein CASSLVSREIGNTEAFF.

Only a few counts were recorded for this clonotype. The CDR3 loop is CASSHFSMQNIQYF. In nucleotides, the CDR3 is TGTGCCAGCAGCCACTTTTCAATGCAAAACATTCAGTACTTC. The V call is TRBV4-2, the J call TRBJ2-4; D call uncertain. Germline V CDR1 and CDR2: LGHNA, YNFKEQ. V dropped 3 bases and J dropped 5 bases, with 11 bases sitting between them. The CDR3 loop spans 14 amino acids.

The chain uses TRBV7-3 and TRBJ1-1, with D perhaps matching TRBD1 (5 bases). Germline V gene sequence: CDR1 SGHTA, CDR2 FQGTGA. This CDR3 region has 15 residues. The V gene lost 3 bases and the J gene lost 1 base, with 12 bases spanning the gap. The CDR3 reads CASSFQPGPNTEAFF. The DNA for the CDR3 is TGTGCCAGCAGCTTTCAGCCAGGGCCGAACACTGAAGCTTTCTTT.

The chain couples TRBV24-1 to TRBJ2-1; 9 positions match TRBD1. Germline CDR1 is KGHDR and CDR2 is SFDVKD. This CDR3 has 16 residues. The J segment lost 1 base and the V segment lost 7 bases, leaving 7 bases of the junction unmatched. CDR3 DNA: TGTGCCACCAGCGCCGGGACAGGGTTTTCCTACAATGAGCAGTTCTTC. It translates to CATSAGTGFSYNEQFF.

The CDR3 sequence: CSARDLLGAPTDTQYF. The CDR3 DNA reads as TGCAGTGCTAGAGACCTACTCGGGGCGCCCACAGATACGCAGTATTTT. The chain is built from TRBV20-1 and TRBJ2-3, with D possibly called TRBD1 or TRBD2 (5 bases each). This CDR3 has 16 residues. Germline V gene data show CDR1 as DFQATT and CDR2 as SNEGSKA (reference sequence). V was pared by 0 bases and J by 2 bases, with 15 bases between.

CDR3 coding DNA: TGCAGTGCCCTAGGAGGCGGGGAAGAGACCCAGTACTTC. Protein sequence: CSALGGGEETQYF. This chain joins TRBV20-1 and TRBJ2-5, with D perhaps TRBD2 (6 bases). Trimming removed 6 bases from V and 3 bases from J, with 14 bases in between. The CDR3 consists of 13 residues. Germline CDR1 and CDR2: DFQATT and SNEGSKA (reference sequence).

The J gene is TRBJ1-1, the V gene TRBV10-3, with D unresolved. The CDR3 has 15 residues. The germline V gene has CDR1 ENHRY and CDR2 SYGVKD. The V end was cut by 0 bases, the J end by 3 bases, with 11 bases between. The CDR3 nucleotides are TGTGCCATCAGTGAGTCAGATAGGTTAGACACTGAAGCTTTCTTT. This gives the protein CAISESDRLDTEAFF.